This T cell receptor (beta chain) came from a study of T-cell memory formation after mild COVID-19. Findings and limits, study-wide: From day 15 to 85, contracting clones were balanced between CD4 and CD8, whereas later expanders leaned toward CD4+. Clones which contracted sat mainly in CM and EM if CD4+, and in EMRA if CD8+. Clonal second-wave expansions that peaked on day 37 had unconfirmed SARS-CoV-2 specificity.

This clonotype came up a few times. The antigen remains undetermined. The CDR3 is made up of 16 amino acids. Germline V CDR1 and CDR2: SGDLS, YYNGEE. V was pared by 3 bases and J by 6 bases, with 9 bases of the junction left unmatched. TCRdb reanalysed the 5' RACE reads using MiXCR and keeps one entry per CDR3 protein. The table has around 450,000 distinct CDR3 sequences, around 18% seen once. The chain is built from TRBV9 and TRBJ2-2, with TRBD1 identical over 9 bases. This clonotype was obtained from an adult woman who had mild COVID-19 (a few samples of this study predate the infection). Cell type and time point are not known. Sequencing input: PBMCs or a T cell subset sorted from them (not recorded which). CDR3 protein: CASSAIGTGWPGELFF. CDR3 nucleotides: TGTGCCAGCAGCGCTATTGGGACAGGGTGGCCCGGGGAGCTGTTTTTT.